A single sample is the source of the 28 T cell receptor beta chains below, sequenced in a study of PD-L1 blockade in urothelial cancer (TCRdb year 2017). The meaning of the sample's time point label: pretreatment peripheral blood. Receptor amplification or capture employed the immunoSEQ multiplex PCR assay. TCRdb limited this immuneACCESS table to in-frame rearrangements with V and J called. A share of clones is missing; checked studies link under half to unresolved V genes, and the rest is unexplained. This sample has 98,000 or so clones in its table, and around 90% of those were observed once. Around 1.7% of the sample is held by the ten biggest clonotypes. Specimen: PBMCs, collected around atezolizumab (anti-PD-L1) treatment. All receptors derive from a man between 60 and 75 years old with urothelial cancer.

This chain joins TRBV18 and TRBJ2-1, with 8 bases identical to TRBD2. Trimming removed 1 base from V and 4 bases from J; junction bases left unmatched: 0. This CDR3 is built from 14 residues. The germline V gene encodes CDR1 KGHSH and CDR2 LQKENI. The CDR3 sequence: CASSPRLAYNEQFF. In nucleotides, the CDR3 is TGTGCCAGCTCACCACGACTAGCGTACAATGAGCAGTTCTTC.

The rearrangement links TRBV5-1 to TRBJ1-1; the match to TRBD1 covers 7 bases. This CDR3 is built from 16 residues. With V trimmed by 0 bases and J by 5 bases, 10 bases remained unmatched. From germline, CDR1 is SGHRS and CDR2 YFSETQ. Written as DNA, the CDR3 is TGCGCCAGCAGCTTGGATATCCAGGGGGTGGCGACTGAAGCTTTCTTT. Translation: CASSLDIQGVATEAFF. Looking up the rest from reference TRBV5-1 and TRBJ1-1 gives the full variable domain: KAGVTQTPRYLIKTRGQQVTLSCSPISGHRSVSWYQQTPGQGLQFLFEYFSETQRNKGNFPGRFSGRQFSNSRSEMNVSTLELGDSALYLCASSLDIQGVATEAFFGQGTRLTVV.

The chain carries TRBV7-2 and TRBJ2-3; tentatively, D is TRBD1 (6 bases). The CDR3 length is 14 residues. Trimming pared 1 base from V and 4 bases from J, leaving 9 bases between. Germline V CDR1 and CDR2: SGHTA, FQGNSA. CDR3 bases: TGTGCCAGCAGCTTAGTCAGGGGACCAGATACGCAGTATTTT. Protein product: CASSLVRGPDTQYF.

V is TRBV28 and J is TRBJ1-1; D is perhaps TRBD1 (5 bases). CDR3 length: 13 residues. V lost 4 bases, J lost 6 bases, and 12 bases lay in between. Per germline, CDR1 MDHEN and CDR2 SYDVKM. CDR3 amino acids: CASSSGTPSEAFF. CDR3 nucleotide sequence: TGTGCCAGCAGTTCCGGGACTCCCTCTGAAGCTTTCTTT. Full variable domain (rest looked up from reference TRBV28 and TRBJ1-1): DVKVTQSSRYLVKRTGEKVFLECVQDMDHENMFWYRQDPGLGLRLIYFSYDVKMKEKGDIPEGYSVSREKKERFSLILESASTNQTSMYLCASSSGTPSEAFFGQGTRLTVV.

The chain carries TRBV7-8 and TRBJ1-1; the D is unclear. The CDR3 contains 15 residues. V lost 2 bases to trimming and J lost 5 bases, with 15 bases between them. In germline, CDR1 is SGHVS, CDR2 FQNEAQ. CDR3 bases: TGTGCCAGCAGCTTAATAGGCGCCAGGTGGACTGAAGCTTTCTTT. Translated, it gives CASSLIGARWTEAFF.

The gene calls are TRBV28 and TRBJ1-5, with a tentative D call TRBD1 (6 bases). The germline V gene has CDR1 MDHEN and CDR2 SYDVKM. V was clipped by 3 bases and J by 3 bases, with 12 bases between them. CDR3 length: 15 amino acids. CDR3 sequence: CASSFVQGLNQPQHF. DNA for the CDR3: TGTGCCAGCAGTTTTGTGCAGGGGCTCAATCAGCCCCAGCATTTT.

The genes are TRBV4-2 and TRBJ2-1; 9 positions agree with TRBD2. CDR3 size: 17 residues. Germline trimming cut 3 bases from V and 6 bases from J; bases unmatched to any gene: 12. Germline V gene sequence: CDR1 LGHNA, CDR2 YNFKEQ. The CDR3 DNA is TGTGCCAGCAGCCAGCCATTAGCGGGAGAAGGTATCAATGAGCAGTTCTTC. Its protein product is CASSQPLAGEGINEQFF.

This clone was seen a single time. The rearrangement uses TRBV4-3 and TRBJ2-5, with D maybe TRBD2 (6 bases). The CDR3 length is 13 residues. The germline V and J ends were trimmed by 0 bases and 7 bases, with 9 bases remaining between them. Germline V gives CDR1 LGHNA, CDR2 YSLEER. The CDR3 protein is CASSQEVGGTQYF. CDR3 DNA: TGCGCCAGCAGCCAAGAAGTGGGAGGGACCCAGTACTTC.

V is TRBV15 and J is TRBJ1-2; D may be TRBD1 (5 bases). Germline V gene sequence: CDR1 LNHNV, CDR2 YYDKDF (reference sequence). Trimming stripped 1 base from V and 3 bases from J, with 12 bases between. The CDR3 length is 15 residues. DNA for the CDR3: TGTGCCACCAGCAGAGCGGGTGGGGCGGACTATGGCTACACCTTC. This sequence encodes CATSRAGGADYGYTF.

This chain uses TRBV15 with TRBJ2-2; 7 nucleotides align to TRBD1. The CDR3 length is 15 residues. The ends lost 5 bases at V and 0 bases at J; junction bases unmatched: 3. Germline V gives CDR1 LNHNV, CDR2 YYDKDF (reference sequence). The CDR3 DNA reads as TGTGCCACCAGCTGGCAGGGGGCGAACACCGGGGAGCTGTTTTTT. It is translated as CATSWQGANTGELFF.

In its sample, this clone was seen a few times. V usage is TRBV5-6 and J usage is TRBJ2-3, with D perhaps TRBD2 (6 bases). Germline V gives CDR1 SGHDT, CDR2 YYEEEE. Trimming pared 3 bases from V and 6 bases from J, leaving 20 bases between. The CDR3 runs 16 residues. Written as DNA, the CDR3 is TGTGCCAGCAGCTGGGCCAAACGGGAGTTGGGTGATACGCAGTATTTT. This encodes CASSWAKRELGDTQYF.

The J gene is TRBJ2-7, the V gene TRBV2; D uncertain. The CDR3 sequence is 14 residues long. Germline CDR1 is SNHLY and CDR2 is FYNNEI. Trimming took off 0 bases at V and 7 bases at J, with 13 bases between the two ends. CDR3 DNA sequence: TGTGCCAGCAGTGAAGCGAAGTCCCTGAGGGAGCAGTACTTC. Amino acids: CASSEAKSLREQYF.

The chain uses TRBV30 and TRBJ2-3; TRBD2 agrees at 7 bases. The J segment lost 4 bases and the V segment lost 4 bases, leaving 8 bases of the junction unmatched. The CDR3 is 14 amino acids. Per the germline V gene, CDR1 is GTSNPN and CDR2 is SVGIG (reference sequence). CDR3 nucleotide sequence: TGTGCCTGGACGGTCAGCGGGACTGCAGATACGCAGTATTTT. Translated: CAWTVSGTADTQYF. The full variable domain, in which reference TRBV30 and TRBJ2-3 provide the parts outside the CDR3, is SQTIHQWPATLVQPVGSPLSLECTVEGTSNPNLYWYRQAAGRGLQLLFYSVGIGQISSEVPQNLSASRPQDRQFILSSKKLLLSDSGFYLCAWTVSGTADTQYFGPGTRLTVL.

The gene calls are TRBV4-3 and TRBJ2-4; D is possibly TRBD1 (6 bases). Germline V CDR1 and CDR2: LGHNA, YSLEER. The V end lost 0 bases, the J end lost 6 bases, and 9 bases lay between the germline ends. There are 14 residues in the CDR3. The CDR3 region is CASSQEAQGNIQYF. CDR3 sequence (DNA): TGCGCCAGCAGCCAAGAGGCACAGGGAAACATTCAGTACTTC.

The chain couples TRBV30 to TRBJ2-7, with D possibly being TRBD1 (6 bases). Between the trimmed V and J ends, which lost 0 bases and 2 bases, there was a span of 17 bases. Germline V gene sequence: CDR1 GTSNPN, CDR2 SVGIG (reference sequence). CDR3 length equals 16 residues. The CDR3 sequence is CAWSVQSGHKPYEQYF. The CDR3 nucleotides read TGTGCCTGGAGTGTACAATCGGGACACAAACCCTACGAGCAGTACTTC.

This chain connects TRBV10-1 to TRBJ2-1; weak D call: TRBD1 (6 bases). The CDR3 runs 13 residues. CDR1 WNHNN and CDR2 SYGVQD come from the germline V gene (reference sequence). Deletions cut 10 bases from V and 0 bases from J, with 10 bases between. The CDR3 loop reads CAKGDSSYNEQFF. In DNA form, the CDR3 reads TGCGCCAAGGGGGATAGCTCCTACAATGAGCAGTTCTTC.

The genes are TRBV7-2 and TRBJ2-1; no clear D gene. In germline, CDR1 is SGHTA, CDR2 FQGNSA. The CDR3 covers 18 residues. V was pared by 1 base and J by 5 bases, with 21 bases between. CDR3 region: CASSLVLSRTATNNEQFF. CDR3 nucleotides: TGTGCCAGCAGCTTAGTCCTCTCCCGCACAGCTACAAACAATGAGCAGTTCTTC.

V is TRBV19 and J is TRBJ2-5; TRBD2 aligns across 12 bases. The CDR3 spans 15 residues. The junction had 4 bases not matched to a gene; V was cut back by 6 bases and J by 2 bases. Per the germline V gene, CDR1 is LNHDA and CDR2 is SQIVND (reference sequence). In nucleotides, the CDR3 is TGTGCCAGTAGCCTCGGGACTAGCGGGCAAGAGACCCAGTACTTC. It specifies CASSLGTSGQETQYF.

The chain couples TRBV5-1 to TRBJ2-1; 9 nucleotides align to TRBD1. Germline trimming cut 4 bases from V and 7 bases from J; bases unmatched to any gene: 9. The CDR3 spans 15 residues. Germline V gene lookup returns CDR1 SGHRS and CDR2 YFSETQ. The DNA for the CDR3 is TGCGCCAGCAGCCCGGGGACAGGGAGAGGTAATGAGCAGTTCTTC. It translates to CASSPGTGRGNEQFF.

This clone was detected a few times. J is TRBJ1-3 and V is TRBV28; 9 bases agree with TRBD1. Losses at the gene ends were 7 bases for V and 3 bases for J; bases not matched to a gene: 7. The CDR3 covers 15 residues. Germline lookup yields CDR1 MDHEN and CDR2 SYDVKM. Here the CDR3 DNA reads TGTGCCAGCATCACAACAGGGGGCTTTGGAAACACCATATATTTT. Protein: CASITTGGFGNTIYF.

This chain connects TRBV30 to TRBJ1-4; a weak D match, TRBD1 (5 bases). V gave up 0 bases and J gave up 7 bases, with 12 bases separating them. The germline gives CDR1 GTSNPN, CDR2 SVGIG (reference sequence). This CDR3 is 14 amino acids long. As DNA, the CDR3 is TGTGCCTGGAGTGTACAGGTCTCCAGTGAAAAACTGTTTTTT. Its translation is CAWSVQVSSEKLFF.

The chain combines TRBV7-3 with TRBJ2-7; D is unresolved. The CDR3 runs 13 residues. From germline, CDR1 is SGHTA and CDR2 FQGTGA. The V end lost 7 bases, the J end lost 4 bases, and 14 bases lay between the germline ends. CDR3 protein: CASTTSGAYEQYF. The DNA for the CDR3 is TGTGCCAGCACCACTTCCGGAGCTTACGAGCAGTACTTC.

This clone was picked up one time. V and J are TRBV30 and TRBJ2-7; D call uncertain. CDR1 is GTSNPN, CDR2 SVGIG, per germline (reference sequence). This CDR3 has 13 amino acids. The V end lost 4 bases, the J end lost 7 bases, and 17 bases lay between the germline ends. CDR3 nucleotides: TGTGCCTGGATCCCGGGTTCCTCTAAGGAGCAGTACTTC. The encoded protein is CAWIPGSSKEQYF. Filled out from reference TRBV30 and TRBJ2-7, the complete variable domain reads SQTIHQWPATLVQPVGSPLSLECTVEGTSNPNLYWYRQAAGRGLQLLFYSVGIGQISSEVPQNLSASRPQDRQFILSSKKLLLSDSGFYLCAWIPGSSKEQYFGPGTRLTVT.

The count of this clone is one. CDR3 DNA: TGTGCCAGCAGCGTAGTGGGCAGGGGGAACACTGAAGCTTTCTTT. Translated: CASSVVGRGNTEAFF. The chain is built from TRBV9 and TRBJ1-1, with a weak D call TRBD1 (6 bases). The CDR3 has 15 amino acids. In germline, CDR1 is SGDLS, CDR2 YYNGEE. V gave up 0 bases and J gave up 1 base, with 10 bases separating them.

This clone was found once. The chain recombines TRBV7-3 with TRBJ2-2; D ambiguous. Per germline, CDR1 SGHTA and CDR2 FQGTGA. This CDR3 comprises 16 residues. V gave up 5 bases and J gave up 6 bases, with 19 bases separating them. CDR3 residues: CASSATPGLGSGELFF. DNA for the CDR3: TGTGCCAGCAGCGCCACCCCAGGCCTTGGATCCGGGGAGCTGTTTTTT.

The V call is TRBV30, the J call TRBJ2-3, with 10 bases matching TRBD1. The V segment lost 2 bases and the J segment 1 base; nucleotides outside the gene matches: 3. The CDR3 loop spans 15 amino acids. Germline lookup yields CDR1 GTSNPN and CDR2 SVGIG (reference sequence). In nucleotides, the CDR3 is TGTGCCTGGAGTCCCGGGACAGGGGGCACAGATACGCAGTATTTT. This codes for CAWSPGTGGTDTQYF.

Regarding this clone: Other nucleotide sequences in the sample specify the same CDR3. The V gene is TRBV18, the J gene TRBJ2-7; 11 positions match TRBD1. CDR1 is KGHSH and CDR2 is LQKENI in the germline V gene. The CDR3 is 14 residues long. V was clipped by 4 bases and J by 4 bases; unmatched bases: 3. Here the CDR3 reads CASSLGTGGYEQYF. The CDR3 DNA reads as TGTGCCAGCTCACTCGGGACAGGGGGATACGAGCAGTACTTC.

This chain links TRBV10-3 with TRBJ2-1, with TRBD1 matching over 8 bases. The CDR3 is 15 residues long. Unmatched junction bases numbered 6, after V lost 6 bases and J lost 2 bases. Germline values: CDR1 ENHRY, CDR2 SYGVKD. CDR3 DNA: TGTGCCATCAGCATGACAGGGGAGGCCTACAATGAGCAGTTCTTC. Its protein is CAISMTGEAYNEQFF.